This T cell receptor (beta chain) was obtained from a study of T cell repertoires in cytomegalovirus infection. Study-level background: It was the public TCR beta signatures that indicated both CMV infection and matching HLA type. The study, taken as a whole, reports: There were carriers of CMV plus the relevant HLA, and cumulative public TCR beta family frequency identified them. CMV-specific HLA-C-restricted TCR beta clonotypes dominated the ex vivo response.

This clonotype came up a few times. Its antigen is unknown. MiXCR was run by TCRdb on the reads, yielding one entry per CDR3 protein. Of 300,000 to 400,000 distinct CDR3 sequences listed, more than 8% are singletons. The V gene lost 6 bases and the J gene lost 2 bases, with 18 bases spanning the gap. This CDR3 has 16 residues. Sequenced input: PBMCs. The sequence derives from a human donor in good health (CMV status not recorded). Some clones in this sample may be carry-over from other donors' samples. This chain links TRBV12-3 or TRBV12-4 with TRBJ2-3; D gene uncertain. The chain's CDR3 is CASSQTGTPITDTQYF. In nucleotides, the CDR3 is TGTGCCAGCAGCCAAACCGGCACTCCTATCACAGATACGCAGTATTTT.